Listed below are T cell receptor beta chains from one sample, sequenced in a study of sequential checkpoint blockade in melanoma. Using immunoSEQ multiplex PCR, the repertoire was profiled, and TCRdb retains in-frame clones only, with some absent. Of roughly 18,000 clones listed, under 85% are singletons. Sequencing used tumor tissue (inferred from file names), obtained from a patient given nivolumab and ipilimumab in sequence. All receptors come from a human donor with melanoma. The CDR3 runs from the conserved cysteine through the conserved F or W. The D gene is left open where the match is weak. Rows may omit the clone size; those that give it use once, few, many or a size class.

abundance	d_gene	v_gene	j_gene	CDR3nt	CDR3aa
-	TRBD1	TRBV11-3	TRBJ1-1	TGTGCCAGCAGCTTATGGGCCAGGGACAGGGGAACTGAAGCTTTCTTT	CASSLWARDRGTEAFF
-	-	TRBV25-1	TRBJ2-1	TGTGCCAGCAGTGCCGGGGCAGGGTGGTTAGGGGAGCAGTTCTTC	CASSAGAGWLGEQFF
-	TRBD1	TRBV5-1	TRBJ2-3	TGCGCCAGCGGAAACAGGGGTTCAACAGATACGCAGTATTTT	CASGNRGSTDTQYF
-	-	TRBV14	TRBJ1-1	TGTGCCAGCAGCCCCCTCGGGGGGAACACTGAAGCTTTCTTT	CASSPLGGNTEAFF
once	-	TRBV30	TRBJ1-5	TGTGCCTGGAGTGCCCAAGATCAGCCCCAGCATTTT	CAWSAQDQPQHF
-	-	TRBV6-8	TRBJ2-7	TGTGCCAGCAGTTACCGGAGGGGCGGTGGGTACGAGCAGTACTTC	CASSYRRGGGYEQYF
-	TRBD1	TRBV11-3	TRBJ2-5	TGTGCCAGCAGCCGAGGGACAGGGATGTACCAAGAGACCCAGTACTTC	CASSRGTGMYQETQYF
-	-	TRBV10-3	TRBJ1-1	TGTGCCAGCGATAGCTACACCGGGAACACTGAAGCTTTCTTT	CASDSYTGNTEAFF
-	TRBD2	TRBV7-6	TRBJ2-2	TGTGCCAGCAGCCCTCGGACTAGCGTCGGGGAGCTGTTTTTT	CASSPRTSVGELFF
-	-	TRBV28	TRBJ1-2	TGTGCCAGCAGTCCCGCTGGGATCGAGAAGTATGGCTACACCTTC	CASSPAGIEKYGYTF
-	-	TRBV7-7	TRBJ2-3	TGTGCCAGCAGCTTATTTGAGGGGACAGATACGCAGTATTTT	CASSLFEGTDTQYF
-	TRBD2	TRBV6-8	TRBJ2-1	TGTGCCAGCAGTTCTAGCGGGAGAAAACAGGAGCAGTTCTTC	CASSSSGRKQEQFF
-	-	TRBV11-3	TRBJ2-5	TGTGCCAGCAGAAGAGCGGGCAACCAAGAGACCCAGTACTTC	CASRRAGNQETQYF
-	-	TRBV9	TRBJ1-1	TGTGCCAGCAGCGTAGATCCAGGGGCCTCTTTTGACACTGAAGCTTTCTTT	CASSVDPGASFDTEAFF
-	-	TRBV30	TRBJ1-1	TGTGCCTGGGGGCGGCTACGGAACACTGAAGCTTTCTTT	CAWGRLRNTEAFF